Below are 3 T cell receptor beta chains sequenced from a single sample in a study of T cell responses to AZD1222 COVID-19 vaccine. Sequenced by immunoSEQ multiplex PCR; TCRdb stores in-frame clones only, minus some. In the table there are 100,000 to 150,000 clones, approximately 90% of which are singletons. This sample comprised peripheral blood, obtained on day 0 of AZD1222 vaccination. The receptors here all came from an adult in good health.

The chain recombines TRBV30 with TRBJ2-3; 9 bases agree with TRBD1. V trimming: 3 bases; J trimming: 3 bases; junction bases outside the gene matches: 13. The CDR3 has 17 residues. The germline V gene encodes CDR1 GTSNPN and CDR2 SVGIG (reference sequence). The CDR3 nucleotides are TGTGCCTGGAGAACTGTAGACAGGGGGGTTGGAACAGATACGCAGTATTTT. Protein product: CAWRTVDRGVGTDTQYF. The variable domain in full, completed from reference TRBV30 and TRBJ2-3, reads SQTIHQWPATLVQPVGSPLSLECTVEGTSNPNLYWYRQAAGRGLQLLFYSVGIGQISSEVPQNLSASRPQDRQFILSSKKLLLSDSGFYLCAWRTVDRGVGTDTQYFGPGTRLTVL.

The gene calls are TRBV4-2 and TRBJ2-1, with 16 bases aligning to TRBD2. The CDR3 loop spans 18 amino acids. The germline V gene has CDR1 LGHNA and CDR2 YNFKEQ. J gave up 12 bases and V 1 base, and 12 bases lay outside the gene matches. The CDR3 bases are TGTGCCAGCAGCCAAGGGCGATCCGGGACTAGCGGGAGGGCCGGGCAGTTCTTC. Protein product: CASSQGRSGTSGRAGQFF.

This chain connects TRBV6-1 to TRBJ1-5; 8 bases match TRBD1. The V and J ends lost 2 bases and 9 bases, in that order; junction bases with no gene match: 15. CDR1 is MNHNS, CDR2 SASEGT, per germline. There are 17 residues in the CDR3. The CDR3 reads CASSEIGGKTGGMPQHF. Here the CDR3 DNA reads TGTGCCAGCAGTGAAATCGGTGGGAAAACAGGGGGGATGCCCCAGCATTTT.